The 16 T cell receptor beta chains below all came from one sample that was sequenced in a study of blood T cell repertoires in COVID-19. Using immunoSEQ multiplex PCR, the repertoire was profiled, and TCRdb retains in-frame clones only, with some absent. Seen here are around 120,000 clones, approximately 83% observed once, and the top ten hold roughly a tenth. Sequenced input: peripheral blood. The receptor set was obtained from an older man with acute or convalescent COVID-19.

The chain links TRBV7-9 to TRBJ2-5; a weak D match, TRBD1 (5 bases). The CDR3 spans 16 residues. Germline loops: CDR1 SEHNR, CDR2 FQNEAQ (reference sequence). Deletions cut 5 bases from V and 4 bases from J, with 20 bases between. Written as DNA, the CDR3 is TGTGCCAGCAGCAACGTGGGTGACAGACTCTCAGAGACCCAGTACTTC. Translated, it gives CASSNVGDRLSETQYF.

The rearrangement joins TRBV6-4 to TRBJ2-7, with 7 bases matching TRBD1. Germline V gives CDR1 MRHNA, CDR2 SNTAGT. This CDR3 has 13 residues. The trim removed 3 bases at V and 5 bases at J, leaving 4 bases unmatched. CDR3 in DNA: TGTGCCAGCAGTGAACAGGGGCACAACGAGCAGTACTTC. Translation gives CASSEQGHNEQYF.

This chain joins TRBV5-6 and TRBJ1-3; a possible D gene is TRBD1 (6 bases). The CDR3 covers 14 residues. CDR1 SGHDT and CDR2 YYEEEE come from the germline V gene. Trimming removed 1 base at V and 3 bases at J, with 8 bases between. Written as DNA, the CDR3 is TGTGCCAGCAGCTTGAGCAGGGGTGGAAACACCATATATTTT. Translating gives CASSLSRGGNTIYF.

DNA of the CDR3: TGTGCCAGCAGAGTGGGACTTGTCTCCGAGCAGTACTTC. Encoded protein: CASRVGLVSEQYF. The V gene is TRBV7-9, the J gene TRBJ2-7; D might be TRBD2 (6 bases). CDR1 is SEHNR and CDR2 is FQNEAQ in the germline V gene (reference sequence). The CDR3 has 13 amino acids. V was pared by 6 bases and J by 6 bases, with 15 bases between.

V and J are TRBV6-5 and TRBJ1-1, with 10 nucleotides matching TRBD1. V lost 5 bases to trimming and J lost 3 bases; unmatched junction nucleotides: 6. The CDR3 is made up of 15 amino acids. CDR1 is MNHEY and CDR2 is SVGAGI in the germline V gene. The CDR3 protein is CASSRGTGVYTEAFF. CDR3 nucleotides: TGTGCCAGCAGTCGTGGGACAGGGGTTTACACTGAAGCTTTCTTT.

V usage is TRBV14 and J usage is TRBJ1-6; D may be TRBD1 (5 bases). The germline V and J ends were trimmed by 1 base and 11 bases, with 12 bases remaining between them. CDR1 is SGHDN and CDR2 is FVKESK in the germline V gene. The CDR3 has 14 residues. The CDR3 is CASSQVGGGTPLHF. The CDR3, as DNA: TGTGCCAGCAGCCAAGTTGGGGGGGGGACACCCCTCCACTTT.

The CDR3: CASSLEHTDTQYF. The CDR3 DNA reads as TGTGCCAGCAGCTTGGAGCACACAGATACGCAGTATTTT. The genes are TRBV5-4 and TRBJ2-3; unclear D gene. CDR1 and CDR2 (germline): SGHNT, YYREEE (reference sequence). This CDR3 comprises 13 residues. Trimming took 0 bases from V and 2 from J, leaving 4 bases between them.

The CDR3 coding sequence is TGTGCCATCAGTGAGTCGTACAGCCTTAGCAATCAGCCCCAGCATTTT. Amino acids: CAISESYSLSNQPQHF. The J gene is TRBJ1-5, the V gene TRBV10-3; D not resolved. V gave up 0 bases and J gave up 0 bases, with 9 bases separating them. Per germline, CDR1 ENHRY and CDR2 SYGVKD. The CDR3 loop spans 16 amino acids.

The genes are TRBV19 and TRBJ2-1; a weak D match, TRBD2 (6 bases). The CDR3 is made up of 14 amino acids. Per the germline V gene, CDR1 is LNHDA and CDR2 is SQIVND (reference sequence). V lost 5 bases, J lost 6 bases, and 14 bases lay in between. The CDR3 DNA sequence: TGTGCCAGTAGTCGGCGGGAAAAGGGCAATGAGCAGTTCTTC. Its protein is CASSRREKGNEQFF.

The V gene is TRBV2, the J gene TRBJ1-4; D not certain. V lost 2 bases to trimming and J lost 8 bases, with 9 bases between them. There are 13 residues in the CDR3. Germline CDR1 reads SNHLY; CDR2 reads FYNNEI. CDR3 in amino acids: CASSETRGEKLFF. The CDR3 coding sequence is TGTGCCAGCAGTGAAACTCGGGGAGAAAAACTGTTTTTT.

V and J are TRBV5-1 and TRBJ2-1; the match to TRBD2 covers 10 bases. Germline loops: CDR1 SGHRS, CDR2 YFSETQ. V was pared by 4 bases and J by 7 bases, with 5 bases of the junction left unmatched. This CDR3 contains 14 residues. In nucleotides, the CDR3 is TGCGCCAGCAGCCCCTTAGCGGGAGGTAATGAGCAGTTCTTC. It is translated as CASSPLAGGNEQFF.

V gene TRBV27 combines with J gene TRBJ2-5; 7 bases fit TRBD2. CDR1 and CDR2 (germline): MNHEY, SMNVEV (reference sequence). The CDR3 is made up of 13 amino acids. Trimming removed 2 bases from V and 5 bases from J; junction bases left unmatched: 2. The CDR3 DNA follows: TGTGCCAGCAGTTTAACTAGCGCGGAGACCCAGTACTTC. Amino acids: CASSLTSAETQYF.

V gene TRBV28 combines with J gene TRBJ2-1; D remains unclear. This CDR3 contains 14 residues. CDR1 and CDR2 from the germline V gene are MDHEN and SYDVKM. V lost 4 bases and J 5 bases, leaving 12 bases between the germline ends. CDR3: CASSWLAANNEQFF. CDR3 bases: TGTGCCAGCAGTTGGTTGGCAGCGAACAATGAGCAGTTCTTC.

The rearrangement joins TRBV3-1 (or the pseudogene TRBV3-2) to TRBJ1-2; no clear D. CDR1 is LGHDT, CDR2 YNNKEL, per germline (reference sequence). The ends were cut back, 0 bases at V and 8 bases at J, with 13 bases in the middle. This CDR3 spans 14 amino acids. This chain's CDR3 is CASSQESGRDGYTF. The DNA for the CDR3 is TGTGCCAGCAGCCAAGAGAGCGGTCGAGACGGCTACACCTTC.

This chain uses TRBV5-6 with TRBJ2-1, with TRBD2 matching 9 bases. The germline CDR1 and CDR2 sequences are SGHDT and YYEEEE. The CDR3 is made up of 15 amino acids. Germline trimming cut 4 bases from V and 3 bases from J; bases unmatched to any gene: 5. CDR3 amino acids: CASSALAGYYNEQFF. The CDR3 DNA reads TGTGCCAGCAGCGCCCTAGCGGGGTACTACAATGAGCAGTTCTTC.

This clone was recorded only once. V is TRBV7-3 and J is TRBJ2-3, with D possibly TRBD2 on 5 matching bases. Trimming cost V 5 bases and J 6 bases, with 12 bases left between them. Germline V gene sequence: CDR1 SGHTA, CDR2 FQGTGA. The CDR3 covers 13 residues. CDR3 sequence: CASSTRGWDTQYF. The DNA of the CDR3 is TGTGCCAGCAGCACCAGAGGGTGGGATACGCAGTATTTT.